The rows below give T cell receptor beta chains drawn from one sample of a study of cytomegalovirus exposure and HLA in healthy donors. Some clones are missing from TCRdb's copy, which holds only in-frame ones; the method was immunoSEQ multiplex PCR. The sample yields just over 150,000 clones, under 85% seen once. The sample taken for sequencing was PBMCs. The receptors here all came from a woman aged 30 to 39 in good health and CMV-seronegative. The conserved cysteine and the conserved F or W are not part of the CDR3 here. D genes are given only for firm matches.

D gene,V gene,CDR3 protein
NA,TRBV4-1,ASSQPSRGREKLF
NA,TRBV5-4,ASSLTQGQEQY
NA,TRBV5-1,ASSLDTLFGGGELF
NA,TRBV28,ASSPNRVSQPQH
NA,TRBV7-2,ASSLEGGLLLEAF
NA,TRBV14,ASSWASSYEQY
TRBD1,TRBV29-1,SVRTGETGELF
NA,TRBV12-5,ASGLGLRGVTDTQY
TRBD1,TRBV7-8,ASSLLTGTEQPQH
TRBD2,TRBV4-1,ASSQDRGGSNTGELF
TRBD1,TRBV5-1,ASSLGTGPINEQF
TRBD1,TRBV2,ASSTQGTELF
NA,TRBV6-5,ASRDRGQSYEQY
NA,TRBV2,ASIQTGYNYGYT
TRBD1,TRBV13,ASSLPRDRVNYGYT
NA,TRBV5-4,ASSITGPYGYT
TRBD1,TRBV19,ASSTSRDRVAEAF
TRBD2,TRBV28,ASSFASGLYNEQF
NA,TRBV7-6,ASSFGHFYEQY
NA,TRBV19,ASSAGLTYGYT
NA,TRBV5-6,ASSLGAGNYGYT
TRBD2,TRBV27,ASSLLGTSSVYEQY
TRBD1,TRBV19,ASSIRGQVGTDTQY
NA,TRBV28,ASSVSGVWRMNTEAF
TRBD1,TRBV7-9,ASSPAGTGRSPLH
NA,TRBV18,ASSPFGGKRNEKLF
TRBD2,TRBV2,ASSVLGRGAITDTQY
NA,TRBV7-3,ASSVQGGWPGELF
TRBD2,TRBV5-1,ASSDSSGGETQY
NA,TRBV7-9,ASSLGSRTVTEAF
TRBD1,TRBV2,ASGGTGGGYEQY
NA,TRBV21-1,ASIPYRLVTQY
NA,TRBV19,ASSSPGGFVGYT
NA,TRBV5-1,ASSLGGGDYEQY
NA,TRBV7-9,ASSPPLREDEKLF
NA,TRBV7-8,ASSSKLVTDTQY
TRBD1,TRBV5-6,ASSFGTGDEQY
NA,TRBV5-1,ASSLAAQYQETQY
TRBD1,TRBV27,ASSLGTGGSYEQY
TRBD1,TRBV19,ASSISLGTGDETQY
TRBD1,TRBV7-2,ASSRPGQGQDEQY
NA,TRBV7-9,ASSLSGPTEGYEQY
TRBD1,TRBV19,ASSGGQGSYEQY
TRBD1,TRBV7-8,ASSIGGQGSEQF
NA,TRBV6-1,ASSEGLRVGGNTIY
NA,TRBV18,ASSPILFQGDSNEKLF
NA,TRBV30,AWSVGRGGEQY
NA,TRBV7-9,ASSLDMNTEAF
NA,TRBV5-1,ASSLSVMNTEAF
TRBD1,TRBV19,ASILRGQGGGSGANVLT
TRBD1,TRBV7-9,ASSSRGNNEKLF
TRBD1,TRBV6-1,ASRSGTGDTEAF
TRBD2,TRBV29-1,SAMVAGGPSDTQY
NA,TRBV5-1,ASSLEAGSNQPQH
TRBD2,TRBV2,ASSGPLAGATSGELF